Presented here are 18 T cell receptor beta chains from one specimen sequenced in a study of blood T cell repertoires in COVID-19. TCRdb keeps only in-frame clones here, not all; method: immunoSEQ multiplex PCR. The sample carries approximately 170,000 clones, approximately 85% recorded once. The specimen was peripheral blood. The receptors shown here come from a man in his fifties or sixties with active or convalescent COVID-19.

The CDR3 region has the DNA TGTGCCAGCAGCTTAGTCCTTCCGGGTTCACCCCTCCACTTT. Protein sequence: CASSLVLPGSPLHF. The rearrangement links TRBV11-2 to TRBJ1-6; the D is unclear. Looked up from germline, CDR1 is SGHAT and CDR2 is FQNNGV. This CDR3 region has 14 residues. V was pared by 1 base and J by 9 bases, with 10 bases between.

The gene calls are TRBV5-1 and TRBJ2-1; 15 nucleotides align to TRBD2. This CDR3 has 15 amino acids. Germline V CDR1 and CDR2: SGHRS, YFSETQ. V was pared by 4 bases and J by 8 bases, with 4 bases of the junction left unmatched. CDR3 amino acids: CASSTWTSGRDEQFF. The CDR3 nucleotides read TGCGCCAGCAGCACATGGACTAGCGGGAGGGATGAGCAGTTCTTC.

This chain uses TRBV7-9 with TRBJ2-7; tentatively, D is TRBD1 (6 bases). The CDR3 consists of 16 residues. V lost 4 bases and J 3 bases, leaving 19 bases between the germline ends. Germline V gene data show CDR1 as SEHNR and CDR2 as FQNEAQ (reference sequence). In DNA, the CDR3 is TGTGCCAGCAGCTCGAGGACCGGGACATCAGACTACGAGCAGTACTTC. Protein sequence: CASSSRTGTSDYEQYF.

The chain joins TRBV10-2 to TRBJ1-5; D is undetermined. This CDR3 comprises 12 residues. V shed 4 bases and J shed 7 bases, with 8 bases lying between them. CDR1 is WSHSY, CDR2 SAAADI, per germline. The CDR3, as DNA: TGCGCCAGCAGTGTACCCGGGCAGCCCCAGCATTTT. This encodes CASSVPGQPQHF.

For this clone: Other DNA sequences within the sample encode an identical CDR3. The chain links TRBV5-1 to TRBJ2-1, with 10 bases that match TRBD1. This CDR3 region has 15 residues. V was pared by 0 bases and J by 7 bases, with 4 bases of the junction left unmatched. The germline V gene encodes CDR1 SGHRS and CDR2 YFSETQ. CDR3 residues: CASSLGGTGVNEQFF. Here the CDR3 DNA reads TGCGCCAGCAGCTTGGGTGGGACAGGGGTTAATGAGCAGTTCTTC.

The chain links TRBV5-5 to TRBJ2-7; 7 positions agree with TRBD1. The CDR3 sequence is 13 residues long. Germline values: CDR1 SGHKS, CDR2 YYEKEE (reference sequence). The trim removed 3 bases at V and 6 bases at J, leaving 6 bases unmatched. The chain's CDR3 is CASSYQQGFEQYF. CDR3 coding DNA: TGTGCCAGCAGCTACCAACAGGGGTTCGAGCAGTACTTC.

CDR3: CASSRRTGVNEKLFF. CDR3 DNA: TGTGCCAGCAGCCGCCGGACAGGGGTTAATGAAAAACTGTTTTTT. The J gene is TRBJ1-4, the V gene TRBV7-6, with 9 bases identical to TRBD1. Germline CDR1 SGHVS, CDR2 FNYEAQ. With V trimmed by 5 bases and J by 4 bases, 5 bases remained unmatched. CDR3 length equals 15 residues.

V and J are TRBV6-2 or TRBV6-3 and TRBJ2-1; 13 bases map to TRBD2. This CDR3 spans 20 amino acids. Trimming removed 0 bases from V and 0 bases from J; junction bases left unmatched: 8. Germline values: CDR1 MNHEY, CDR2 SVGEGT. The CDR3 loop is CASSYSRGLAGRSSYNEQFF. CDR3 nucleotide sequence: TGTGCCAGCAGTTACTCGCGGGGACTAGCGGGGCGTAGCTCCTACAATGAGCAGTTCTTC.

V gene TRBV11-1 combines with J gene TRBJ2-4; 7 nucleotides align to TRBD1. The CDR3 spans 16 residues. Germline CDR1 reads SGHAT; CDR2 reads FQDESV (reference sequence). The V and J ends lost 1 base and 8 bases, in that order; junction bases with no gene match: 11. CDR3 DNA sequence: TGTGCCAGCAGCTTAGTAGCTTCGACAGGGACAGACATTCAGTACTTC. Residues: CASSLVASTGTDIQYF.

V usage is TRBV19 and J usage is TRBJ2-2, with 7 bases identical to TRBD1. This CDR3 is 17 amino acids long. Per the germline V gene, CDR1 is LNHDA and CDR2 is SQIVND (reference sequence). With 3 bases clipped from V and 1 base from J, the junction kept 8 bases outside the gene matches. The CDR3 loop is CASSIIRRTGNTGELFF. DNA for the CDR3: TGTGCCAGTAGTATTATTCGACGGACAGGGAACACCGGGGAGCTGTTTTTT.

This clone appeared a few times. The CDR3 loop reads CASSIVQGTGELFF. CDR3 in DNA: TGTGCCAGTAGTATAGTCCAGGGTACCGGGGAGCTGTTTTTT. The V call is TRBV19, the J call TRBJ2-2; tentative D call: TRBD1 (5 bases). V was trimmed by 1 base and J by 5 bases, leaving 8 bases between them. The CDR3 spans 14 residues. The germline V gene encodes CDR1 LNHDA and CDR2 SQIVND (reference sequence).

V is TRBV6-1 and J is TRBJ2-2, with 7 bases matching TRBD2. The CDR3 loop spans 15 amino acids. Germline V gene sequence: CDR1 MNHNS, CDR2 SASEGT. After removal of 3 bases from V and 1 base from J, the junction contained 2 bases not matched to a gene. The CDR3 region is CASSERERNTGELFF. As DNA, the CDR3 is TGTGCCAGCAGTGAGCGGGAGAGGAACACCGGGGAGCTGTTTTTT.

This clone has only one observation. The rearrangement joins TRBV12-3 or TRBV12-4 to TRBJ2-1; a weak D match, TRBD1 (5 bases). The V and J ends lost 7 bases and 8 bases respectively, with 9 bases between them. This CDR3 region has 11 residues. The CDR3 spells CASKGLDEQFF. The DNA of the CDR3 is TGTGCCAGCAAGGGGCTCGATGAGCAGTTCTTC.

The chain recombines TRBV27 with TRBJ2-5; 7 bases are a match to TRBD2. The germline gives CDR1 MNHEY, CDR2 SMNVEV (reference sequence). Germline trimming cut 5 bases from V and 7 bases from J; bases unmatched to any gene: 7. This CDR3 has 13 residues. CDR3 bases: TGTGCCAGCAGTGTTCCGGGAGGTACGACCCAGTACTTC. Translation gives CASSVPGGTTQYF.

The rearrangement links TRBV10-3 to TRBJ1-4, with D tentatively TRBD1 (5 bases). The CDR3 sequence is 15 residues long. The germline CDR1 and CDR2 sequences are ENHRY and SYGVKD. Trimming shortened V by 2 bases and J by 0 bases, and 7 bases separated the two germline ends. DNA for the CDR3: TGTGCCATCAGTGAGACAGGTGCAACTAATGAAAAACTGTTTTTT. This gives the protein CAISETGATNEKLFF.

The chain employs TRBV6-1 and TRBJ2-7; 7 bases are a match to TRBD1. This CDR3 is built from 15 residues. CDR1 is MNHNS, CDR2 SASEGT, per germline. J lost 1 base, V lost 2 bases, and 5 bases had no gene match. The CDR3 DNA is TGTGCCAGCAGTGAACAGGGACAGAATTCCTACGAGCAGTACTTC. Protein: CASSEQGQNSYEQYF.

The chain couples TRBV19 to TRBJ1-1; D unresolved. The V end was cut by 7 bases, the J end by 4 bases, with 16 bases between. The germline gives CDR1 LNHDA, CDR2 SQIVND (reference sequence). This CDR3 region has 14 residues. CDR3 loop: CASTAVGGRTEAFF. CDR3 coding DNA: TGTGCCAGTACCGCCGTAGGAGGGCGCACTGAAGCTTTCTTT.

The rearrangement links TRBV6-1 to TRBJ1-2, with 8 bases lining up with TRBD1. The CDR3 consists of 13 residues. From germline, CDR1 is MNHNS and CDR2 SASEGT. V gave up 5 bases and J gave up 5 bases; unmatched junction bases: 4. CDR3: CASSLQGEYGYTF. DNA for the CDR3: TGTGCCAGCAGTCTACAGGGGGAATATGGCTACACCTTC.